Sequencing of this T cell receptor (beta chain) was carried out in a study of blood T cell repertoires in COVID-19. Overall study context: Sample material is recorded as cDNA or gDNA derived from T cells, B-cell-depleted T cells, or PBMCs.

The ends were cut back, 0 bases at V and 14 bases at J, with 10 bases in the middle. The germline V gene has CDR1 MGHDK and CDR2 SYGVNS. The CDR3 spans 11 residues. This clone was detected only a few times. In the original workflow: Reference gene primer amplification yielded estimated nucleated cell counts. Repertoires were generated with immunoSEQ multiplex PCR, while TCRdb's copy carries only in-frame clones and drops some. V and J calls plus clone size are reproduced from that table; the DNA served to infer D and trimming. The sample lists a few hundred thousand clones, around 87% occurring once. The V gene is TRBV25-1, the J gene TRBJ1-1, with D unresolved. The clonotype comes from an older woman with COVID-19, enrolled during active disease. Sample: peripheral blood. CDR3 sequence reads: CASSEYHVSFF. CDR3 bases: TGTGCCAGCAGTGAATACCATGTTTCCTTCTTT.